Sequencing of this T cell receptor beta chain was carried out in a study of regulatory T cells in long-lasting Graves disease (dated by TCRdb to the early 2020s). For the study in its entirety: Patients with newly diagnosed Graves' disease had been on antithyroid drugs for under 3 months. Patients with persistent Graves' disease were compared with patients with newly diagnosed Graves' disease using TCR sequencing and RNA sequencing of peripheral blood. The study took place in China and was registered as a clinical trial. A total of about 35 samples underwent TCR sequencing: around 13 from persistent and about 20 from newly diagnosed Graves' disease patients.

The CDR3 holds 13 amino acids from the cysteine to the phenylalanine. CDR3 DNA is the only sequence kept; it has 39 bases, read in frame from the first base. CDR1 and CDR2 are drawn from the germline V gene: SGHAT, FQNNGV. V is reduced by 8 bases and J by 6 bases, leaving a spacing of 17 bases between them. Read against the paper, the sample's time point label means: newly diagnosed GD, antithyroid drugs for less than 3 months. For both TCR sequencing and RNA sequencing, RNA was extracted from PBMCs in TRIzol. Graves' disease was diagnosed according to American Thyroid Association guidelines. Recruitment of patients was carried out at an endocrinology department in Xi'an, China. Each patient gave about 10 milliliters of peripheral blood, collected in an EDTA anticoagulant tube. Ficoll Paque Plus density gradient separation was used to isolate PBMCs, and no further T cell sorting was performed. An Agilent 2100 Bioanalyzer and agarose gel were used to assess RNA quality, and a NanoDrop 2000 was used to measure RNA concentration.

The paper as a whole reports these results and caveats: Peripheral blood alone was examined, since thyroid tissue, which constituted the primary lesion, could not be accessed. Sequencing and analysis were restricted to the TCR beta chain. More public clonotypes were shared among persistent patients (roughly 2,700) than among newly diagnosed patients (966). As a limitation, the authors acknowledged that the small sample size may reduce accuracy. Persistent Graves' disease patients showed lower TCR Shannon entropy and fewer highly expanded clones than newly diagnosed patients, suggesting clonal expansion. TRBV28, TRBJ1-2 and TRBJ2-5 were preferentially used in persistent disease, while TRBV20-1 and TRBJ2-1 were favored in newly diagnosed disease.

In this sample, this clonotype turned up a few times. The clone's antigen remains unknown. Base qualities are not provided; no much larger clone lies one nucleotide away. The library relied on multiplex PCR. Sequenced on an Illumina HiSeq 4000. iRepertoire HTBI primers and Arm-PCR amplification of CDR3 regions were used to construct TCR beta libraries. Before sequencing, the PCR products went through gel purification. Per the original workflow: A total of 62 TRBV and more than twelve TRBJ segments were identified across samples and were used for gene usage analysis of CDR3 amino acid clonotypes. Filtered high-quality paired reads were merged into contigs using COPE and FqMerger. Contigs were aligned with BLAST to IMGT TRBV, TRBD and TRBJ reference genes, and CDR3 was defined per IMGT. Clonotypes above 0.1% frequency were classified as highly expanded clones. Shannon entropy served as the measure of repertoire diversity, while the Gini coefficient captured V-J evenness. Public clonotypes were defined as clonotypes shared by more than one individual. The public reads were quality trimmed at Q25 with fastp and then assembled into clones with MiXCR by TCRdb, keeping productive beta chains. Records with the same CDR3 protein are collapsed into one entry carrying the most frequent genes and DNA. The V and J calls come from TCRdb's annotation, not from the publication. This sample lists fewer than 650,000 distinct CDR3 sequences; about 15% were detected once. The ten largest clonotypes hold 9.5% to 15% of the sample.

The same specimen was also included in a second study, on T cells in Graves' hyperthyroidism and ophthalmopathy. Looking at the second paper: Stable Graves' hyperthyroidism was defined as no progression to ophthalmopathy during 18 months of follow-up. Hyperthyroidism patients were newly diagnosed, had a disease duration of under 2 months, and were aged 18 to 65 years. The study excluded patients with uncontrolled infections, other autoimmune diseases, pregnancy or lactation. Diagnoses were established on the basis of clinical symptoms, serum thyroxine and TRAb, thyroid ultrasound, and orbital computed tomography. The TCR CDR3 was subjected to a first round of RT-PCR using the HTBI primer set and the Qiagen OneStep RT-PCR kit. Most expanded thyroid clonotypes (frequency above 0.001) were also detected in blood, suggesting blood repertoires may reflect thyroid immune responses. In cross-validation, a model built on a 13 V-J signature told ophthalmopathy apart from stable hyperthyroidism with 87.88% sensitivity and approximately 81% specificity, and in testing the same model reached 80%/75%. In validation, the model predicted progression to ophthalmopathy a median of about 5.9 months before onset, with roughly 68% sensitivity and just under 75% specificity. To identify distinguishing TCR V-J signatures, a discovery cohort of around 98 patients was used, comprising approximately 40 with Graves' ophthalmopathy and approximately 57 with stable Graves' hyperthyroidism. Prospective prediction of ophthalmopathy was tested in an independent validation cohort consisting of 18 hyperthyroidism patients and about 17 patients who later progressed to ophthalmopathy. The 95 to 100 discovery patients were randomly divided into training and test sets at a 7:3 ratio. In roughly six Graves' hyperthyroidism patients, the study also compared T-cell repertoires from thyroid tissue with T-cell repertoires from blood. Once sampling was done, hyperthyroidism patients were given methimazole at a starting dose of 30 mg daily, whereas ophthalmopathy patients were given high-dose intravenous methylprednisolone. Libraries were constructed in a second round of multiplex PCR, after which size selection and purification were performed. Paired-end sequencing of the libraries was performed with 100 bp reads on an Illumina HiSeq2000. Raw data were processed with SOAPnuke, discarding reads with adapters, uncalled bases, mean Phred below 15, or no exact constant-primer or identifier match. High-quality paired reads were merged using COPE v1.2.5, and each unique nucleotide sequence was defined as a clonotype. MiTCR v1.1 was used to align the clonotypes against IMGT TRBV, TRBD and TRBJ reference segments. Analysis was restricted to V-J combinations with a frequency above 0.0001, which covered 99.2% of repertoires. The TCS score was defined as F50 (clonal expansion) divided by E x V (chaos), with BLOSUM62-based TCRdist calculated between CDR3 peptides within each V-J. Welch's t-statistics and random forest reduced roughly 530 V-J features to around 14, which were used in a naive Bayes classifier (R e1071). Sample size was not statistically predetermined, and investigators were not blinded to group allocation. The paper reports TCR Vbeta CDR3 sequencing of roughly 140 peripheral blood samples: around 41 ophthalmopathy, some 80 hyperthyroidism and 17 progressor patients.

The sequencing here drew on peripheral blood mononuclear cells (PBMCs), taken at new diagnosis, from a patient treated with antithyroid drugs. The sequence links TRBV11-2 to TRBJ2-7; TRBD1 is a weak D gene call, 6 bases matching. The clonotype was recovered from a man aged 18 to 29 with Graves disease. Donor details come from another sample of the same person, matched by shared clones. The sequenced DNA is TGTGCCAGCTTGGCAACCGGGACAAGCGAGCAGTACTTC. Its translation reads: CASLATGTSEQYF.